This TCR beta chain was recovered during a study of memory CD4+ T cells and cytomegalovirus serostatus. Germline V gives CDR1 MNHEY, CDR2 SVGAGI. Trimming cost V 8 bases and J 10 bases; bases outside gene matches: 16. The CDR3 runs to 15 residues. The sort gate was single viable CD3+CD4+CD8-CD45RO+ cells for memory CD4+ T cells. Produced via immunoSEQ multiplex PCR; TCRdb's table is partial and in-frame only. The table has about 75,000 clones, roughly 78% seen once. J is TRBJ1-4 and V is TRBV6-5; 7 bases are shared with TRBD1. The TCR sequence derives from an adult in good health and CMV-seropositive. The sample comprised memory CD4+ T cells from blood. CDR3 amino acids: CASRNGGSQGGKLFF. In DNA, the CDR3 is TGTGCCAGCCGCAACGGGGGGTCTCAGGGGGGAAAACTGTTTTTT.